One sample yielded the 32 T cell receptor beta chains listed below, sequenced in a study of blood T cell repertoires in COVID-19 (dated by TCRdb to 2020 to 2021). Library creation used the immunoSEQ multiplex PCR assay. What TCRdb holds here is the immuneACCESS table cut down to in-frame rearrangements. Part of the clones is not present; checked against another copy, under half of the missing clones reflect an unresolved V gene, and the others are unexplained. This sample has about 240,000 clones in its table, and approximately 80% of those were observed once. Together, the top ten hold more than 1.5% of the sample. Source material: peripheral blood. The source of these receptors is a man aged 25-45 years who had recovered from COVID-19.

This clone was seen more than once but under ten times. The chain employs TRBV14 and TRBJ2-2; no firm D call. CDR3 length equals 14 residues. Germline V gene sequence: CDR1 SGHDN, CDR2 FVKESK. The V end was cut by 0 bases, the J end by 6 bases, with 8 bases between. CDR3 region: CASSQDFVAGELFF. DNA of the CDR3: TGTGCCAGCAGCCAAGATTTTGTAGCCGGGGAGCTGTTTTTT.

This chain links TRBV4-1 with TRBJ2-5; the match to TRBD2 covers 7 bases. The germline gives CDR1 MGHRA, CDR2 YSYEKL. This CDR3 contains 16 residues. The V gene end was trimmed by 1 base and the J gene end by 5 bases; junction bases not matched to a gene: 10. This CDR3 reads CASSQGEDWGGETQYF. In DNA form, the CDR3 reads TGCGCCAGCAGCCAAGGGGAGGATTGGGGAGGGGAGACCCAGTACTTC.

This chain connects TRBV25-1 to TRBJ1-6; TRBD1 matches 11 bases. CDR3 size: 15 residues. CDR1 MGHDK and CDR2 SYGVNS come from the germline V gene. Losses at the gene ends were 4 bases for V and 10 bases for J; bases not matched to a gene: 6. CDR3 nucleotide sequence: TGTGCCAGCAGTGTCCCCGGGACAGGGGGATCACCCCTCCACTTT. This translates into CASSVPGTGGSPLHF.

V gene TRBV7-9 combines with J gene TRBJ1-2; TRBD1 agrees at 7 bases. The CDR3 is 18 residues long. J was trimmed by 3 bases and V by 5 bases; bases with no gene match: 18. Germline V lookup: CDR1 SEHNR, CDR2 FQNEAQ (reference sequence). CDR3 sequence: CASSPLKIPRQGDYGYTF. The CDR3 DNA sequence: TGTGCCAGCAGCCCCCTAAAAATTCCACGACAGGGAGACTATGGCTACACCTTC.

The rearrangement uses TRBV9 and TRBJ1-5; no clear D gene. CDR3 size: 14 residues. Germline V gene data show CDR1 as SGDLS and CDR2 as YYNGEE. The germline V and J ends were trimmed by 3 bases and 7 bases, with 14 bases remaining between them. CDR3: CASSGEGVRQPQHF. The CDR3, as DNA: TGTGCCAGCAGCGGGGAGGGCGTCCGACAGCCCCAGCATTTT.

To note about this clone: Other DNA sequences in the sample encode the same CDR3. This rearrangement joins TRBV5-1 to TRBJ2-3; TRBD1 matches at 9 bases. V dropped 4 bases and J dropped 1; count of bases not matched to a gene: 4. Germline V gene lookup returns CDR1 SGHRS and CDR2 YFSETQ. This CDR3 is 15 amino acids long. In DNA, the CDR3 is TGCGCCAGCAGCCTGGGACAGGGTGGCACAGATACGCAGTATTTT. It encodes CASSLGQGGTDTQYF.

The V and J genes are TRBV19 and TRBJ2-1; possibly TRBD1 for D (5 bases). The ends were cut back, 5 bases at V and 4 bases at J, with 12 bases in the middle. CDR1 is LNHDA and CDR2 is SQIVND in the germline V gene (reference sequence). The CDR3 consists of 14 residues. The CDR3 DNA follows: TGTGCCAGTAGTCAGGGATGGGGATACAATGAGCAGTTCTTC. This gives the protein CASSQGWGYNEQFF. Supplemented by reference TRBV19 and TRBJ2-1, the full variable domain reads DGGITQSPKYLFRKEGQNVTLSCEQNLNHDAMYWYRQDPGQGLRLIYYSQIVNDFQKGDIAEGYSVSREKKESFPLTVTSAQKNPTAFYLCASSQGWGYNEQFFGPGTRLTVL.

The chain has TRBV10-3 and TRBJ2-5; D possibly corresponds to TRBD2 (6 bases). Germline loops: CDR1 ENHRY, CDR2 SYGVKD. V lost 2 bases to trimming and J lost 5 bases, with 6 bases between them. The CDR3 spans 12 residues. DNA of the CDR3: TGTGCCATCAGTGAGCGGGGGGAGACCCAGTACTTC. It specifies CAISERGETQYF.

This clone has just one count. CDR3 sequence reads: CASSPRPEGGYGYTF. The DNA of the CDR3 is TGTGCCAGCAGCCCCCGGCCTGAGGGTGGTTATGGCTACACCTTC. The chain is built from TRBV3-1 (or the pseudogene TRBV3-2) and TRBJ1-2; D unclear. V was cut by 4 bases and J by 5 bases, with 17 bases left in between. This CDR3 contains 15 residues. The germline V gene encodes CDR1 LGHDT and CDR2 YNNKEL (reference sequence).

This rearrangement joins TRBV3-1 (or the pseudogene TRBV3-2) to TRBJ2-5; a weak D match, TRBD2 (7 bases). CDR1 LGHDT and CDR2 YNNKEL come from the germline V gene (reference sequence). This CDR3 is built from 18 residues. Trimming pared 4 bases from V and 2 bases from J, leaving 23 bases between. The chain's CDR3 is CASSLLGRGAQGQETQYF. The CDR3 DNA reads TGTGCCAGCAGCCTCCTTGGGAGGGGGGCCCAGGGACAAGAGACCCAGTACTTC.

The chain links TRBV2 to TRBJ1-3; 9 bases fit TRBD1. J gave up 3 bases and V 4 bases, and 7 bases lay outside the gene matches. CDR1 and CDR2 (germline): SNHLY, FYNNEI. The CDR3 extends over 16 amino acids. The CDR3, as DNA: TGTGCCAGCAGTGTTCGACAGGGGGTGGTTGGAAACACCATATATTTT. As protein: CASSVRQGVVGNTIYF.

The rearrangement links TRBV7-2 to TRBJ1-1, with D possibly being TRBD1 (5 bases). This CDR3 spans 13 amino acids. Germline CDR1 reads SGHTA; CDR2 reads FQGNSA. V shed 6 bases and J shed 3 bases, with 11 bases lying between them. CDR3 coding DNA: TGTGCCAGCAGACAAACGACAGACACTGAAGCTTTCTTT. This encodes CASRQTTDTEAFF.

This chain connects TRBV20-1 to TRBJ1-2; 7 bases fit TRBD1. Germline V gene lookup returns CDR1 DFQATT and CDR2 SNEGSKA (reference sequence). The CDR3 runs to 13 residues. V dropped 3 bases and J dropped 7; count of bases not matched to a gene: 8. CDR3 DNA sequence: TGCAGTGCTAGTGTCGGGACAGCAAGTGGCTACACCTTC. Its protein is CSASVGTASGYTF.

DNA of the CDR3: TGTGCCAGCAGCCCACGGAAACGGACAGGGCCCGCAACTAATGAAAAACTGTTTTTT. This codes for CASSPRKRTGPATNEKLFF. The chain recombines TRBV5-6 with TRBJ1-4; 8 bases map to TRBD1. The CDR3 totals 19 residues. The V and J ends lost 4 bases and 0 bases, in that order; junction bases with no gene match: 14. Germline V gene data show CDR1 as SGHDT and CDR2 as YYEEEE.

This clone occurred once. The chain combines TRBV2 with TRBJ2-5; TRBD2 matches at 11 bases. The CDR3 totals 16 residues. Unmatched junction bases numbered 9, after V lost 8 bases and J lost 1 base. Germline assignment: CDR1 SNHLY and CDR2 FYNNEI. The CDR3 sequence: CASWGTSGNIQETQYF. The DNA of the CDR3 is TGTGCCAGCTGGGGGACTAGCGGCAATATCCAAGAGACCCAGTACTTC.

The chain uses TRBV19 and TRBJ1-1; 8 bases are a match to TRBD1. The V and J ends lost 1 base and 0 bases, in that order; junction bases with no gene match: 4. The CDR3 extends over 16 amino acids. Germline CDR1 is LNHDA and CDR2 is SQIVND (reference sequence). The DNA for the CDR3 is TGTGCCAGTAGTATAGCCCGGACAGGGTTGAACACTGAAGCTTTCTTT. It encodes CASSIARTGLNTEAFF.

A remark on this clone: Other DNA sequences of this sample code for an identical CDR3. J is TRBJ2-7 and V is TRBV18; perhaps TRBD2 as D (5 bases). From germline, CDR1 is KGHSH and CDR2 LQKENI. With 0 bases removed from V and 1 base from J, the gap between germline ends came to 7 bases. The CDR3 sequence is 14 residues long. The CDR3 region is CASSPPSGSYEQYF. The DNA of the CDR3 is TGTGCCAGCTCACCACCAAGCGGATCCTACGAGCAGTACTTC.

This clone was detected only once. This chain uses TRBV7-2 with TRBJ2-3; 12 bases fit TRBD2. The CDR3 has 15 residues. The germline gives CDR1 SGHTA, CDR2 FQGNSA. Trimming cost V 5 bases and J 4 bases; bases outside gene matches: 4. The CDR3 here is CASSILAGGPDTQYF. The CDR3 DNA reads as TGTGCCAGCAGCATCCTAGCGGGGGGGCCAGATACGCAGTATTTT.

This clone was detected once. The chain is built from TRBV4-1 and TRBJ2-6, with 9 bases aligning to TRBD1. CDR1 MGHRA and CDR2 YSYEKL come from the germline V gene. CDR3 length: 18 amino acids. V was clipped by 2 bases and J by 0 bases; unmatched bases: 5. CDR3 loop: CASSQRDRVNSGANVLTF. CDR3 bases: TGCGCCAGCAGCCAACGGGACAGGGTCAACTCTGGGGCCAACGTCCTGACTTTC.

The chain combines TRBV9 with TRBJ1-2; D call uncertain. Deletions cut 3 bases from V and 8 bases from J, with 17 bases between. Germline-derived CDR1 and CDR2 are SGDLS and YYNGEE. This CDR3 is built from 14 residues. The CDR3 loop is CASSDREPYSGYTF. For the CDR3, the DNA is TGTGCCAGCAGCGATCGGGAGCCCTACTCCGGCTACACCTTC.

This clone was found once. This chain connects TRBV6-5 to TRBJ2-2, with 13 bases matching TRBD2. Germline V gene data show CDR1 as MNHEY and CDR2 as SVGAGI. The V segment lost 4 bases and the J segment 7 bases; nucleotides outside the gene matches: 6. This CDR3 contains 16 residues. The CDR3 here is CASSSGLAGVNGELFF. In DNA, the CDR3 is TGTGCCAGCAGTTCAGGACTAGCGGGGGTTAACGGGGAGCTGTTTTTT.

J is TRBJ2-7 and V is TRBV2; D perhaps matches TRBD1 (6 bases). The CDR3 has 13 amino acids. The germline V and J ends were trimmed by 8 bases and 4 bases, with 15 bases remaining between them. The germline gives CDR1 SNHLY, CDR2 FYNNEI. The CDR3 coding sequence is TGTGCCAGCCTCGCAGCCAGGGGATACGAGCAGTACTTC. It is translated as CASLAARGYEQYF.

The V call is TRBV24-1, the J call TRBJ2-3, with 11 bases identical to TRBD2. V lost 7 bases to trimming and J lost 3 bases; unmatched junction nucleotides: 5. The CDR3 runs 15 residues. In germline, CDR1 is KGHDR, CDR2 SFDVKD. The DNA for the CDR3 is TGTGCCACCAGAGCGACTAGCGGGGATACAGATACGCAGTATTTT. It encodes CATRATSGDTDTQYF.

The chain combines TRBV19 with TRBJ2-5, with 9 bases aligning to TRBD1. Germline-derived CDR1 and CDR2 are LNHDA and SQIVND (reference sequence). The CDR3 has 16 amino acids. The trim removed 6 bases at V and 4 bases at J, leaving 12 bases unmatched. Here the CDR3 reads CASREPDWTGVETQYF. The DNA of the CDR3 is TGTGCCAGTAGGGAACCGGATTGGACAGGGGTAGAGACCCAGTACTTC. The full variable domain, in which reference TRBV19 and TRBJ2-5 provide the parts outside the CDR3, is DGGITQSPKYLFRKEGQNVTLSCEQNLNHDAMYWYRQDPGQGLRLIYYSQIVNDFQKGDIAEGYSVSREKKESFPLTVTSAQKNPTAFYLCASREPDWTGVETQYFGPGTRLLVL.

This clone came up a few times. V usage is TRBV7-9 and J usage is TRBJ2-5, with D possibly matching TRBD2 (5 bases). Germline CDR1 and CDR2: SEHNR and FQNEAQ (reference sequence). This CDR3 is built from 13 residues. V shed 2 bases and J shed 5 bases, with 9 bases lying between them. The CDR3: CASSLSGDETQYF. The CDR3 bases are TGTGCCAGCAGCTTATCCGGGGATGAGACCCAGTACTTC.

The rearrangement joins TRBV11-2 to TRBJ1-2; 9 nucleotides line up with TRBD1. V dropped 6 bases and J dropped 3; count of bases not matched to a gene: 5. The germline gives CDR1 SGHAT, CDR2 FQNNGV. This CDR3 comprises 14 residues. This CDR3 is CASSPTGGDYGYTF. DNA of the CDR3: TGTGCCAGCAGTCCCACAGGGGGCGACTATGGCTACACCTTC.

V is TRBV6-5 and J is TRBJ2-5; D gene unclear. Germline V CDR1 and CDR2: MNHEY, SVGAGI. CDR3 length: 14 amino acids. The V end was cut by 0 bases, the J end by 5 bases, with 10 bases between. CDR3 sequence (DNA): TGTGCCAGCAGTTACTCGATGCTCGGGGAGACCCAGTACTTC. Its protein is CASSYSMLGETQYF.

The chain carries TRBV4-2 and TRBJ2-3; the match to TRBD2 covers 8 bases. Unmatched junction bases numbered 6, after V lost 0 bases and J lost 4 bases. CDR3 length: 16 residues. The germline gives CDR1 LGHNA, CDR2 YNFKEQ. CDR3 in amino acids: CASSQEYTGGADTQYF. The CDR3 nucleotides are TGTGCCAGCAGCCAAGAATACACGGGAGGGGCAGATACGCAGTATTTT.

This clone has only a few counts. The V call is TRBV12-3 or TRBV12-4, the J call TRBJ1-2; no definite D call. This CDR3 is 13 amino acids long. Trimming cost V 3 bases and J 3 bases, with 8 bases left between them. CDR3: CASSFNTDYGYTF. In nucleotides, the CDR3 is TGTGCCAGCAGTTTTAACACCGACTATGGCTACACCTTC.

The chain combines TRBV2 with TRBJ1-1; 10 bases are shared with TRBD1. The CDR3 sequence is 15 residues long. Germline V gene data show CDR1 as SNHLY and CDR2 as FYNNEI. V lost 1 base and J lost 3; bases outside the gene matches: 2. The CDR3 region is CASSEEGTGDTEAFF. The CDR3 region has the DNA TGTGCCAGCAGTGAAGAAGGGACAGGGGACACTGAAGCTTTCTTT.

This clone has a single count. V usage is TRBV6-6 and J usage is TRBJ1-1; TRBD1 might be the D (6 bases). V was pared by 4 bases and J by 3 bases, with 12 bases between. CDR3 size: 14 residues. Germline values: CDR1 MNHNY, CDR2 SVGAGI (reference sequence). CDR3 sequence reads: CASSSGPGDTEAFF. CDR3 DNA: TGTGCCAGCAGTTCCGGACCAGGGGACACTGAAGCTTTCTTT.

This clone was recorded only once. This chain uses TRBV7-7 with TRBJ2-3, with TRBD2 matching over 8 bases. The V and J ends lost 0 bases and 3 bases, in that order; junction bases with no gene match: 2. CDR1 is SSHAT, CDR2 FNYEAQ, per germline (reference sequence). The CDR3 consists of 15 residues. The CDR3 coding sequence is TGTGCCAGCAGCTTAGCTAGCGGGGTGACAGATACGCAGTATTTT. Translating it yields CASSLASGVTDTQYF.